The rows below give T cell receptor beta chains drawn from one sample of a study of cytomegalovirus exposure and HLA in healthy donors. Repertoires were generated with immunoSEQ multiplex PCR, while TCRdb's copy carries only in-frame clones and drops some. This sample's clone table lists over 120,000 clones. The sequenced sample was PBMCs. All receptors derive from a male donor in good health and CMV-seronegative. CDR3s include the opening cysteine and the closing phenylalanine or tryptophan. The D gene is left open where the match is weak.

J gene	V gene	D gene	CDR3 DNA	CDR3 protein
TRBJ2-5	TRBV29-1	-	TGCAGCGTTGAACAGGGAGAGACCCAGTACTTC	CSVEQGETQYF
TRBJ1-2	TRBV7-9	TRBD1	TGTGCCAGCAGCATGGGACAGACTAGTGGCTACACCTTC	CASSMGQTSGYTF
TRBJ2-7	TRBV7-2	-	TGTGCCAGCAGCCGTTTTAAGGGGGAGCACGAGCAGTACTTC	CASSRFKGEHEQYF
TRBJ1-4	TRBV5-1	-	TGCGCCAGCAGCTCGGACTCCTGGAGCGAAAAACTGTTTTTT	CASSSDSWSEKLFF
TRBJ1-1	TRBV19	-	TGTGCCAGTAGTAAAGACCCAGACACTGAAGCTTTCTTT	CASSKDPDTEAFF
TRBJ1-1	TRBV7-3	-	TGTGCCAGCAGCTTGTCCATGAACACTGAAGCTTTCTTT	CASSLSMNTEAFF
TRBJ1-5	TRBV28	-	TGTGCCAGCAGTGGCGGAGCCGGGCCCCAGCATTTT	CASSGGAGPQHF
TRBJ2-1	TRBV27	-	TGTGCCAGCAGTTTATCTCGGGGAAGCTCCTACAATGAGCAGTTCTTC	CASSLSRGSSYNEQFF
TRBJ1-4	TRBV4-2	-	TGTGCCAGCAGCCAGGCAACAACTAATGAAAAACTGTTTTTT	CASSQATTNEKLFF
TRBJ2-7	TRBV27	-	TGTGCCAGCAGCGAGCGGCAAACCTACGAGCAGTACTTC	CASSERQTYEQYF
TRBJ1-6	TRBV5-1	-	TGCGCCAGCAGCTATGGGGGCCTCCTTGACAGAACCTTTAATTCACCCCTCCACTTT	CASSYGGLLDRTFNSPLHF
TRBJ2-2	TRBV6-5	TRBD2	TGTGCCAGCCTAGGACTAGCGGAGAACACCGGGGAGCTGTTTTTT	CASLGLAENTGELFF
TRBJ1-2	TRBV5-8	-	TGTGCCAGCAGCTTGGGCCAGGGGAATGGCTACACCTTC	CASSLGQGNGYTF
TRBJ2-5	TRBV5-5	TRBD1	TGTGCCAGCGGAAACAGGGGGCAGAACGAGACCCAGTACTTC	CASGNRGQNETQYF
TRBJ1-3	TRBV29-1	-	TGCAGCGGGCGCGGGGGCCTCTCTGGAAACACCATATATTTT	CSGRGGLSGNTIYF
TRBJ1-5	TRBV15	-	TGTGCCACCAGCCGTGTCTGGGCAGGGTCGAGCAATCAGCCCCAGCATTTT	CATSRVWAGSSNQPQHF
TRBJ1-1	TRBV11-2	-	TGTGCCAGCAGCTTAGATCCTCTGTATACTGAAGCTTTCTTT	CASSLDPLYTEAFF
TRBJ2-5	TRBV28	TRBD2	TGTGCCAGCAGTGGCTCTACTAGCGGGGGGCCAAGGCCCCAAGAGACCCAGTACTTC	CASSGSTSGGPRPQETQYF
TRBJ2-6	TRBV7-2	TRBD2	TGTGCCAGCAGCTCAGCGGGGGGGGCTGGGGCCAACGTCCTGACTTTC	CASSSAGGAGANVLTF
TRBJ2-5	TRBV18	TRBD2	TGTGCCAGCTCACCCCGCCCGGACTTACAGCGGGAGGGCCAAGAGACCCAGTACTTC	CASSPRPDLQREGQETQYF
TRBJ2-7	TRBV28	-	TGTGCCAGCAGTCTACCCGCCGGACAGTCCTACGAGCAGTACTTC	CASSLPAGQSYEQYF
TRBJ2-4	TRBV9	-	TGTGCCAGCAGCGGAACAGGGAGGGACATTCAGTACTTC	CASSGTGRDIQYF
TRBJ2-3	TRBV28	TRBD2	TGTGCCAGCAGTTTGGCGGGGGGGACAGATACGCAGTATTTT	CASSLAGGTDTQYF
TRBJ2-2	TRBV28	TRBD2	TGTGCCAGCACTAGAGCGGGGTGGAACACCGGGGAGCTGTTTTTT	CASTRAGWNTGELFF
TRBJ2-7	TRBV15	-	TGTGCCACCAGCAGAGACCGGGGTGGCGAGCAGTACTTC	CATSRDRGGEQYF
TRBJ1-3	TRBV18	TRBD1	TGTGCCAGCTCACCATCGGGACAGAAGGACACCATATATTTT	CASSPSGQKDTIYF
TRBJ1-1	TRBV20-1	-	TGCAGTGCTCTAGCAGTCACTGAAGCTTTCTTT	CSALAVTEAFF
TRBJ2-5	TRBV6-1	-	TGTGCCAGCAGTGGAGGACGCCCCCAGGTGCTCCACAGGGAGACCCAGTACTTC	CASSGGRPQVLHRETQYF
TRBJ1-4	TRBV7-9	-	TGTGCCAGCAGCTTAGCGGGGGGGTCAACTAATGAAAAACTGTTTTTT	CASSLAGGSTNEKLFF
TRBJ1-4	TRBV18	-	TGTGCCAGCTCACCCACCCTGGGGCAGGGTGGTGAAAAACTGTTTTTT	CASSPTLGQGGEKLFF
TRBJ1-1	TRBV28	TRBD1	TGTGCCAGCAGTTTAAGGCGAGACAGGGTAAGCTCTGAAGCTTTCTTT	CASSLRRDRVSSEAFF
TRBJ1-2	TRBV4-3	-	TGCGCCAGCAGCCAAGACACTAACTATGGCTACACCTTC	CASSQDTNYGYTF
TRBJ2-7	TRBV15	TRBD1	TGTGCCACCAGCAGGAGGACAGGGCTGAGCTCCTACGAGCAGTACTTC	CATSRRTGLSSYEQYF
TRBJ1-2	TRBV19	-	TGTGCCACAAATCAACCAGGGTACCGTCTTTATGGCTACACCTTC	CATNQPGYRLYGYTF
TRBJ1-1	TRBV6-5	TRBD1	TGTGCCAGCAGCCCAGTACAGGGGCACACTGAAGCTTTCTTT	CASSPVQGHTEAFF
TRBJ2-5	TRBV7-9	TRBD2	TGTGCCAGCAGCTTAGTAGCGGGAGCTCAAGAGACCCAGTACTTC	CASSLVAGAQETQYF
TRBJ2-7	TRBV29-1	-	TGCAGCGTTGATTTGGGGGGACCCTCCTACGAGCAGTACTTC	CSVDLGGPSYEQYF
TRBJ1-1	TRBV7-9	-	TGTGCCAGCAGTACACCTACAGCGAACACTGAAGCTTTCTTT	CASSTPTANTEAFF
TRBJ1-4	TRBV27	TRBD1	TGTGCCAGCAGGACAGGGTCTTTCCGAACAACTAATGAAAAACTGTTTTTT	CASRTGSFRTTNEKLFF
TRBJ2-7	TRBV28	TRBD2	TGTGCCAGCAGTTTAGAAGGACTAGCGGGGCGAACCTACGAGCAGTACTTC	CASSLEGLAGRTYEQYF
TRBJ1-2	TRBV1	-	TGCACCAGCAGCCTGGGACTAAAGGACTATGGCTACACCTTC	CTSSLGLKDYGYTF
TRBJ2-7	TRBV30	-	TGTGCCTGGAGTCCCTCGCAGGGTATGAACGAGCAGTACTTC	CAWSPSQGMNEQYF
TRBJ2-5	TRBV7-2	-	TGTGCCAGCAGCCTCGGAACAGGACAAGAGACCCAGTACTTC	CASSLGTGQETQYF
TRBJ2-3	TRBV29-1	TRBD2	TGCAGCGTTGAAGATAGGGGGGCTAGCGGGGGCACAGATACGCAGTATTTT	CSVEDRGASGGTDTQYF
TRBJ2-3	TRBV9	-	TGTGCCAGCAGCGTAGGGAGTACCTCCACAGATACGCAGTATTTT	CASSVGSTSTDTQYF
TRBJ1-2	TRBV6-5	TRBD1	TGTGCCAGCAGGGGGGACAGGCACTATGGCTATACCTTC	CASRGDRHYGYTF
TRBJ2-7	TRBV29-1	-	TGCAGCGTTGCAATGGACAGGGGGCTAGCGGGAGTAATCGACGAGCAGTACTTC	CSVAMDRGLAGVIDEQYF
TRBJ2-7	TRBV6-5	TRBD2	TGTGCCAGCAGTTCCCGGGGGGGGATATCCTACGAGCAGTACTTC	CASSSRGGISYEQYF
TRBJ1-2	TRBV29-1	-	TGCAGCGTAGTGGACACGGCTAACTATGGCTACACCTTC	CSVVDTANYGYTF